This is a list of T cell receptor beta chains from one sample in a study of T cell responses to AZD1222 COVID-19 vaccine. Profiling relied on immunoSEQ multiplex PCR, and the TCRdb table lists in-frame clones only, not all of them. In the table there are about 94,000 clones, 90% of which are singletons. The sample consisted of peripheral blood, taken on day 0 of AZD1222 vaccination. Receptors were obtained from an adult in good health. CDR3s include the opening cysteine and the closing phenylalanine or tryptophan. D genes are given only for firm matches. For some rows the clone size is stated as once, few or many, or as a class when expanded; others skip it.

D gene: .
V gene: TRBV2
clone size: few
J gene: TRBJ2-3
CDR3 DNA: TGTGCCAGCAGTGCAGGGTCGGGGGAGGATACGCAGTATTTT
CDR3 protein: CASSAGSGEDTQYF

D gene: TRBD1
V gene: TRBV6-5
clone size: .
J gene: TRBJ2-7
CDR3 DNA: TGTGCCGCCCAAAGACAGGGAAAATACGACGAGCAGTACTTC
CDR3 protein: CAAQRQGKYDEQYF

D gene: .
V gene: TRBV12-3/TRBV12-4
clone size: .
J gene: TRBJ2-7
CDR3 DNA: TGTGCCAGCAGCCTCCCCTCGTACGAGCAGTACTTC
CDR3 protein: CASSLPSYEQYF

D gene: TRBD1
V gene: TRBV3-1/TRBV3-2
clone size: .
J gene: TRBJ1-6
CDR3 DNA: TGTGCCAGCAGCGCTCGACAGGGATTCTATAATTCACCCCTCCACTTT
CDR3 protein: CASSARQGFYNSPLHF

D gene: .
V gene: TRBV2
clone size: .
J gene: TRBJ1-6
CDR3 DNA: TGTGCCAGCAGAACCACTCAGGGCTATGACTATAATTCACCCCTCCACTTT
CDR3 protein: CASRTTQGYDYNSPLHF

D gene: TRBD1
V gene: TRBV27
clone size: once
J gene: TRBJ1-2
CDR3 DNA: TGTGCCAGCAGTTCGGGACAGGGAGGAACCTATGGCTACACCTTC
CDR3 protein: CASSSGQGGTYGYTF

D gene: .
V gene: TRBV7-2
clone size: once
J gene: TRBJ1-4
CDR3 DNA: TGTGCCAGCAGCTTAGGGGCGACTAATGAAAAACTGTTTTTT
CDR3 protein: CASSLGATNEKLFF

D gene: .
V gene: TRBV7-3
clone size: .
J gene: TRBJ1-6
CDR3 DNA: TGTGCCAGCAGCTTAAGGGACCGACTCTCCTATAATTCACCCCTCCACTTT
CDR3 protein: CASSLRDRLSYNSPLHF

D gene: .
V gene: TRBV11-2
clone size: .
J gene: TRBJ2-7
CDR3 DNA: TGTGCCAGCAGCTCCCCCCGACAGAGGCTCTACGAGCAGTACTTC
CDR3 protein: CASSSPRQRLYEQYF

D gene: TRBD1
V gene: TRBV11-2
clone size: .
J gene: TRBJ1-2
CDR3 DNA: TGTGCCAGCAGCCCCCAGACAGGGCAGCCCTCTAACTATGGCTACACCTTC
CDR3 protein: CASSPQTGQPSNYGYTF

D gene: TRBD1
V gene: TRBV7-6
clone size: .
J gene: TRBJ2-3
CDR3 DNA: TGTGCCAGCAGCCCGCGAGGGGGCGGGACAGATACGCAGTATTTT
CDR3 protein: CASSPRGGGTDTQYF

D gene: TRBD1
V gene: TRBV6-2/TRBV6-3
clone size: .
J gene: TRBJ1-1
CDR3 DNA: TGTGCCAGCAGCCCAGGGGGCTACACTGAAGCTTTCTTT
CDR3 protein: CASSPGGYTEAFF

D gene: TRBD1
V gene: TRBV9
clone size: .
J gene: TRBJ1-1
CDR3 DNA: TGTGCCAGCAGCCCCTCACAGGGGTGGTGGGAAGTGAACACTGAAGCTTTCTTT
CDR3 protein: CASSPSQGWWEVNTEAFF

D gene: .
V gene: TRBV7-3
clone size: .
J gene: TRBJ2-3
CDR3 DNA: TGTGCCAGCAGCCCTAGCGTCGGCACAGATACGCAGTATTTT
CDR3 protein: CASSPSVGTDTQYF

D gene: .
V gene: TRBV12-3/TRBV12-4
clone size: .
J gene: TRBJ1-1
CDR3 DNA: TGTGCCAGCACCCTCCTGGTGAACACTGAAGCTTTCTTT
CDR3 protein: CASTLLVNTEAFF

D gene: TRBD2
V gene: TRBV6-4
clone size: few
J gene: TRBJ2-3
CDR3 DNA: TGTGCCAGCAGTGGCGGGGGGGCCACAGATACGCAGTATTTT
CDR3 protein: CASSGGGATDTQYF

D gene: TRBD1
V gene: TRBV7-3
clone size: few
J gene: TRBJ1-1
CDR3 DNA: TGTGCCAGCAGCTTAGGACAGGGCGGGATGAACACTGAAGCTTTCTTT
CDR3 protein: CASSLGQGGMNTEAFF

D gene: .
V gene: TRBV7-2
clone size: .
J gene: TRBJ1-2
CDR3 DNA: TGTGCCAGCAAACCCGGGACGGTCTATGGCTACACCTTC
CDR3 protein: CASKPGTVYGYTF

D gene: .
V gene: TRBV24-1
clone size: once
J gene: TRBJ2-3
CDR3 DNA: TGTGCCACCAGTGATTCCCTGACAGATACGCAGTATTTT
CDR3 protein: CATSDSLTDTQYF

D gene: TRBD2
V gene: TRBV5-1
clone size: .
J gene: TRBJ2-5
CDR3 DNA: TGCGCCAGCAGCTTGGTTAGCGGGGGGACGGAGACCCAGTACTTC
CDR3 protein: CASSLVSGGTETQYF

D gene: TRBD1
V gene: TRBV11-1
clone size: .
J gene: TRBJ1-2
CDR3 DNA: TGTGCCAGCAGCCCCGACAGGGTCGGCTACACCTTC
CDR3 protein: CASSPDRVGYTF

D gene: .
V gene: TRBV7-3
clone size: .
J gene: TRBJ1-2
CDR3 DNA: TGTGCCAGCAGCTTGGGGGGGTCTCACTATGGCTACACCTTC
CDR3 protein: CASSLGGSHYGYTF

D gene: TRBD2
V gene: TRBV11-3
clone size: .
J gene: TRBJ2-1
CDR3 DNA: TGTGCCAGCAGCTCCAGACTAGCGGCTTACAATGAGCAGTTCTTC
CDR3 protein: CASSSRLAAYNEQFF

D gene: .
V gene: TRBV19
clone size: .
J gene: TRBJ1-6
CDR3 DNA: TGTGCCAGTAGTATGGTCCCCGTATCATCACCCCTCCACTTT
CDR3 protein: CASSMVPVSSPLHF

D gene: TRBD1
V gene: TRBV7-2
clone size: .
J gene: TRBJ2-2
CDR3 DNA: TGTGCCAGCAGCCCCCACAGGGGGCCTTACACCGGGGAGCTGTTTTTT
CDR3 protein: CASSPHRGPYTGELFF

D gene: .
V gene: TRBV18
clone size: .
J gene: TRBJ2-6
CDR3 DNA: TGTGCCAGCTCACCTTTAGCCCCAAGCGAAGTCTCTGGGGCCAACGTCCTGACTTTC
CDR3 protein: CASSPLAPSEVSGANVLTF

D gene: TRBD1
V gene: TRBV18
clone size: .
J gene: TRBJ2-5
CDR3 DNA: TGTGCCAGCTCGCCCAGGGGGACAGACCAAGAGACCCAGTACTTC
CDR3 protein: CASSPRGTDQETQYF

D gene: .
V gene: TRBV6-1
clone size: .
J gene: TRBJ2-3
CDR3 DNA: TGTGCCAGCAGTGAAGTGGGGGTAGAAGATACGCAGTATTTT
CDR3 protein: CASSEVGVEDTQYF

D gene: TRBD2
V gene: TRBV5-1
clone size: large
J gene: TRBJ2-5
CDR3 DNA: TGCGCCAGCAGATTAACTAGCGGGGGGCGACAAGAGACCCAGTACTTC
CDR3 protein: CASRLTSGGRQETQYF

D gene: TRBD1
V gene: TRBV7-6
clone size: .
J gene: TRBJ1-1
CDR3 DNA: TGTGCCAGCAGCTTAGGAAACAGGGGAACGAACACTGAAGCTTTCTTT
CDR3 protein: CASSLGNRGTNTEAFF

D gene: .
V gene: TRBV3-1/TRBV3-2
clone size: .
J gene: TRBJ1-1
CDR3 DNA: TGTGCCAGCAGCCAAGATCAATTGAACACTGAAGCTTTCTTT
CDR3 protein: CASSQDQLNTEAFF

D gene: TRBD1
V gene: TRBV7-7
clone size: .
J gene: TRBJ2-7
CDR3 DNA: TGTGCTAGCAGCTTAAGGACAGGTCAAACCTACGAGCAGTACTTC
CDR3 protein: CASSLRTGQTYEQYF

D gene: .
V gene: TRBV2
clone size: .
J gene: TRBJ1-2
CDR3 DNA: TGTGCACAATTCCCCGTAGCTAACTATGGCTACACCTTC
CDR3 protein: CAQFPVANYGYTF

D gene: TRBD2
V gene: TRBV3-1/TRBV3-2
clone size: .
J gene: TRBJ2-1
CDR3 DNA: TGTGCCAGCAGCCAAGTAGTTAGCGGGGGGTACAATGAGCAGTTCTTC
CDR3 protein: CASSQVVSGGYNEQFF

D gene: TRBD1
V gene: TRBV5-1
clone size: .
J gene: TRBJ2-1
CDR3 DNA: TGCGCCAGCAGCCCCGGACAGGGGATTTCCTACAATGAGCAGTTCTTC
CDR3 protein: CASSPGQGISYNEQFF

D gene: .
V gene: TRBV10-2
clone size: .
J gene: TRBJ1-4
CDR3 DNA: TGCGCCAGCAGCGCCGGGTCGCCGGCAACTAATGAAAAACTGTTTTTT
CDR3 protein: CASSAGSPATNEKLFF

D gene: .
V gene: TRBV5-5
clone size: .
J gene: TRBJ1-6
CDR3 DNA: TGTGCCAGCACGACGAGCTCCTATAATTCACCCCTCCACTTT
CDR3 protein: CASTTSSYNSPLHF

D gene: .
V gene: TRBV7-9
clone size: .
J gene: TRBJ2-7
CDR3 DNA: TGTGCCAGCAGCTTAGCAGAGGGGGGTGGAAAGCAGTACTTC
CDR3 protein: CASSLAEGGGKQYF

D gene: .
V gene: TRBV3-1/TRBV3-2
clone size: .
J gene: TRBJ1-1
CDR3 DNA: TGTGCCAGCAGCCAAGTCCGCACCTATACGAACACTGAAGCTTTCTTT
CDR3 protein: CASSQVRTYTNTEAFF

D gene: TRBD1
V gene: TRBV5-5
clone size: .
J gene: TRBJ2-2
CDR3 DNA: TGTGCCAGCAGCTTAGGACAGGGCGCCCTTAGCACCGGGGAGCTGTTTTTT
CDR3 protein: CASSLGQGALSTGELFF

D gene: .
V gene: TRBV27
clone size: once
J gene: TRBJ1-1
CDR3 DNA: TGTGCCAGCAGCCCCACCCCGGGGGACACTGAAGCTTTCTTT
CDR3 protein: CASSPTPGDTEAFF

D gene: .
V gene: TRBV5-1
clone size: .
J gene: TRBJ1-1
CDR3 DNA: TGCGCCAGCAGCTTGGCCAAGGACATCCCGAACACTGAAGCTTTCTTT
CDR3 protein: CASSLAKDIPNTEAFF

D gene: .
V gene: TRBV6-2/TRBV6-3
clone size: .
J gene: TRBJ1-6
CDR3 DNA: TGTGCCAGCAGTCTGTCCAAACCCCGGGATTCACCCCTCCACTTT
CDR3 protein: CASSLSKPRDSPLHF

D gene: .
V gene: TRBV7-2
clone size: .
J gene: TRBJ1-1
CDR3 DNA: TGTGCCAGCAGCTTAGGGAAGGACAGAGAAGCTTTCTTT
CDR3 protein: CASSLGKDREAFF

D gene: .
V gene: TRBV2
clone size: .
J gene: TRBJ2-2
CDR3 DNA: TGTGCCAGCAAGGACACCTCGTCTAACACCGGGGAGCTGTTTTTT
CDR3 protein: CASKDTSSNTGELFF

D gene: .
V gene: TRBV18
clone size: .
J gene: TRBJ1-1
CDR3 DNA: TGTGCCAGCTCACCAAAAGGGGTTAAGAACACTGAAGCTTTCTTT
CDR3 protein: CASSPKGVKNTEAFF

D gene: .
V gene: TRBV4-2
clone size: few
J gene: TRBJ1-3
CDR3 DNA: TGTGCCAGCAGCCAAGAGGGGGGTAGGTCGAGGGGAAACACCATATATTTT
CDR3 protein: CASSQEGGRSRGNTIYF

D gene: .
V gene: TRBV6-5
clone size: .
J gene: TRBJ1-2
CDR3 DNA: TGTGCCAGCAGTTACACTAACCCGGGACGCATCTATGGCTACACCTTC
CDR3 protein: CASSYTNPGRIYGYTF

D gene: .
V gene: TRBV3-1/TRBV3-2
clone size: once
J gene: TRBJ1-1
CDR3 DNA: TGTGCCAGCAGCCAGTCTGCTGAAGCTTTCTTT
CDR3 protein: CASSQSAEAFF

D gene: TRBD1
V gene: TRBV6-5
clone size: .
J gene: TRBJ2-7
CDR3 DNA: TGTGCCAGCAGTACACCGGGACAGGGGGACGAGCAGTACTTC
CDR3 protein: CASSTPGQGDEQYF